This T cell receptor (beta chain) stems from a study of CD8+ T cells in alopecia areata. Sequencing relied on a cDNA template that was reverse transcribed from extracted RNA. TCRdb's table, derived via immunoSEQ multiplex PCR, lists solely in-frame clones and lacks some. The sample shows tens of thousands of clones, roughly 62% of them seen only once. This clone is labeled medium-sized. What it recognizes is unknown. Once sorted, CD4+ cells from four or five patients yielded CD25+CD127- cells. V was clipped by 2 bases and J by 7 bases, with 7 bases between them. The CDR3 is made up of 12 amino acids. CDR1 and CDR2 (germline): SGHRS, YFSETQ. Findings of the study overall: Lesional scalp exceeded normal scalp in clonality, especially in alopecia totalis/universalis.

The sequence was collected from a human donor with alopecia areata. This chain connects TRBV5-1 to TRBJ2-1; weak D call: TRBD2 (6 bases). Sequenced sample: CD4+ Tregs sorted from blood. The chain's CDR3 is CASSFGGNEQFF. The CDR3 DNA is TGCGCCAGCAGCTTTGGAGGGAATGAGCAGTTCTTC.